The present T cell receptor (beta chain) was sequenced within a study of blood T cell repertoires in COVID-19. CDR1 is MNHEY, CDR2 SMNVEV, per germline (reference sequence). This CDR3 has 12 residues. V was clipped by 5 bases and J by 7 bases; unmatched bases: 3. Original methodology: Reference gene primers were amplified, and this amplification served to estimate nucleated cell counts. TCRdb's table, derived via immunoSEQ multiplex PCR, lists solely in-frame clones and lacks some. V and J calls plus clone size are reproduced from that table; the DNA served to infer D and trimming. The table includes about 310,000 clones, approximately 89% detected once. Before being deemed recovered, Cohort 3 donors had two negative PCRs, clearance, or symptom resolution.

V usage is TRBV27 and J usage is TRBJ2-7; 9 bases fit TRBD1. The sample was PBMCs or T cells enriched from blood (not recorded which). The sequence was collected from a woman between 40 and 50 years old who had recovered from COVID-19. The CDR3 here is CASSRGTGEQYF. Here the CDR3 DNA reads TGTGCCAGCAGTAGGGGGACAGGGGAGCAGTACTTC.